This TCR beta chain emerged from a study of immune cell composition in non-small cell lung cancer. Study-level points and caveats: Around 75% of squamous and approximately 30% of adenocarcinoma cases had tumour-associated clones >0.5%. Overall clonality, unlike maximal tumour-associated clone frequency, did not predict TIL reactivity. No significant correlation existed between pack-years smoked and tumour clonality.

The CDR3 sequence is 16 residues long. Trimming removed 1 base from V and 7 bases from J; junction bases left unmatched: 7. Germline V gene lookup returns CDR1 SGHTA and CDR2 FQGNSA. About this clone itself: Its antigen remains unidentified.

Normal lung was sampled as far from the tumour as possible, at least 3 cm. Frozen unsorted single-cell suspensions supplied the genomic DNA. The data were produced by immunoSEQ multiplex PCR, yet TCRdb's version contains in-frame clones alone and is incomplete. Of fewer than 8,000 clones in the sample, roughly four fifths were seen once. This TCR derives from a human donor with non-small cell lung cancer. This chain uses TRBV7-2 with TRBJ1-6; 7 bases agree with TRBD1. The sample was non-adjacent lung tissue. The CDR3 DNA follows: TGTGCCAGCAGCTTAGAAGGGGGGACAGCAAATTCACCCCTCCACTTT. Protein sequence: CASSLEGGTANSPLHF.